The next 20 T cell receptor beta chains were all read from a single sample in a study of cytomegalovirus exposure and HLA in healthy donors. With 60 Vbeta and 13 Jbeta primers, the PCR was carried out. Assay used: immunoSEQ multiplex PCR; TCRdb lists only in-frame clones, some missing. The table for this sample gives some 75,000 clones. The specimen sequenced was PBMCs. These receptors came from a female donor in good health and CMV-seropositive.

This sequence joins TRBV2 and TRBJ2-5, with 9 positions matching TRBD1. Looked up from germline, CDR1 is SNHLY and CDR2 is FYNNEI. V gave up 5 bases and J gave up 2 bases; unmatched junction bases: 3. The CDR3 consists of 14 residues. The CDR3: CASSPDRGQETQYF. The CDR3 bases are TGTGCCAGCAGTCCGGACAGGGGACAAGAGACCCAGTACTTC.

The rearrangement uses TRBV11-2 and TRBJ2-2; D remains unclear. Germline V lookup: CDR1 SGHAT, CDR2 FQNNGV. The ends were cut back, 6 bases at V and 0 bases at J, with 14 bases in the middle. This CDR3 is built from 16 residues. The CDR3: CASRNLLESNTGELFF. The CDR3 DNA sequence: TGTGCCAGCAGGAACCTGTTGGAGTCGAACACCGGGGAGCTGTTTTTT. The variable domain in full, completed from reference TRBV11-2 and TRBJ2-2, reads EAGVAQSPRYKIIEKRQSVAFWCNPISGHATLYWYQQILGQGPKLLIQFQNNGVVDDSQLPKDRFSAERLKGVDSTLKIQPAKLEDSAVYLCASRNLLESNTGELFFGEGSRLTVL.

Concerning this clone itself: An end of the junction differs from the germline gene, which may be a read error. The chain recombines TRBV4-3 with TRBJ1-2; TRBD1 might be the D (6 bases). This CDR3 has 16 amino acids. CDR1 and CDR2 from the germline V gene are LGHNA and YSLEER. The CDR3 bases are TGCGTCAGCAGCCAAGTTGAGGCAGGGGCACGGTATGGCTACACCTTC. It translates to CVSSQVEAGARYGYTF.

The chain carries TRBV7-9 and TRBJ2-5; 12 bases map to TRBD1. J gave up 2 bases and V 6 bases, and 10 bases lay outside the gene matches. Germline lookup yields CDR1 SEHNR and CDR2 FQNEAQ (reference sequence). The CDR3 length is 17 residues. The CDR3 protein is CASRNRDRGRRQETQYF. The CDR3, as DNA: TGTGCCAGCAGAAACCGGGACAGGGGGCGCCGGCAAGAGACCCAGTACTTC.

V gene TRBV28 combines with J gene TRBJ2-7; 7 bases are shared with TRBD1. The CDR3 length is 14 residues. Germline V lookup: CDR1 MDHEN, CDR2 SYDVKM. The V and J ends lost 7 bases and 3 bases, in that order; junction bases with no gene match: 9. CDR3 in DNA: TGTGCCAGCACCCCCGACAGGGTGATCTACGAGCAGTACTTC. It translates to CASTPDRVIYEQYF.

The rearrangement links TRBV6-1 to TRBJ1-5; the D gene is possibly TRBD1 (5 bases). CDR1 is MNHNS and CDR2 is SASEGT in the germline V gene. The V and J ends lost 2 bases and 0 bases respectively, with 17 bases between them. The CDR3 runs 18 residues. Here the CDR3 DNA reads TGTGCCAGCAGTGAATGGGGACTCCGAGAGCTTAGCAATCAGCCCCAGCATTTT. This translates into CASSEWGLRELSNQPQHF.

CDR3 nucleotide sequence: TGCGCCAGCAGCTTGGATGGACGGGGTCAAGAGACCCAGTACTTC. Translation gives CASSLDGRGQETQYF. V gene TRBV5-1 combines with J gene TRBJ2-5; maybe TRBD2 (5 bases). V was shortened by 0 bases and J by 2 bases, with 11 bases between the two germline ends. CDR3 size: 15 residues. Germline CDR1 reads SGHRS; CDR2 reads YFSETQ.

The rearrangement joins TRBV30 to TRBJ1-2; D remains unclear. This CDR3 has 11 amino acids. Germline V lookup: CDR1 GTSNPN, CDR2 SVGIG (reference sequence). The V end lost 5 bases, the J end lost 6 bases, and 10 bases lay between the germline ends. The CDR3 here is CAWARRDGYTF. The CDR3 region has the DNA TGTGCCTGGGCCAGGAGGGATGGCTACACCTTC.

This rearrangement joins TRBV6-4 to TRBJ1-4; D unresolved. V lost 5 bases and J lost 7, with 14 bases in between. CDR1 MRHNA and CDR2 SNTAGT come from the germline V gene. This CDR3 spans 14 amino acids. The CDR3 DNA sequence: TGTGCCAGCAGTCTACGTAAGCTTAGTGAAAAACTGTTTTTT. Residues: CASSLRKLSEKLFF.

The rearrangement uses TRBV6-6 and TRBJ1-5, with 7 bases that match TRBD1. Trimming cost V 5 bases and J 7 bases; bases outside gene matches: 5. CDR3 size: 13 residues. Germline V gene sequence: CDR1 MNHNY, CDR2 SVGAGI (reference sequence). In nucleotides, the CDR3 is TGTGCCAGCAGTAGGGACAGCCGCCAGCCCCAGCATTTT. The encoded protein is CASSRDSRQPQHF.

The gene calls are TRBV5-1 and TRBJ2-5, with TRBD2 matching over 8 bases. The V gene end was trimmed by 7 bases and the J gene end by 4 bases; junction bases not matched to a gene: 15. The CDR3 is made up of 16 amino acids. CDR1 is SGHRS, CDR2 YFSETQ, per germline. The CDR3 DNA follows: TGCGCCAGCTCCCTTCGGCCAGCGGGAGAGGCAGAGACCCAGTACTTC. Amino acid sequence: CASSLRPAGEAETQYF.

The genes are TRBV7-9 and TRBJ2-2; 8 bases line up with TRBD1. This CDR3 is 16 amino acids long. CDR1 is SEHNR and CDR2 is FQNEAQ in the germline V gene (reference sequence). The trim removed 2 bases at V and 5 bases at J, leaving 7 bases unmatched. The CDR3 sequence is CASSLRQGLGTGELFF. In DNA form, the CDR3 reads TGTGCCAGCAGCTTACGACAGGGGCTTGGGACCGGGGAGCTGTTTTTT.

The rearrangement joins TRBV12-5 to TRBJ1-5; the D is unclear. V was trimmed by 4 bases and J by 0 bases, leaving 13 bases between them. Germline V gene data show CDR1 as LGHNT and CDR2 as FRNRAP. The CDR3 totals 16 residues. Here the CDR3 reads CASGSSLGVSNQPQHF. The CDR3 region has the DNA TGTGCTAGTGGTTCTTCCCTGGGAGTTAGCAATCAGCCCCAGCATTTT. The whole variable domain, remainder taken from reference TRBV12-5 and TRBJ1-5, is DARVTQTPRHKVTEMGQEVTMRCQPILGHNTVFWYRQTMMQGLELLAYFRNRAPLDDSGMPKDRFSAEMPDATLATLKIQPSEPRDSAVYFCASGSSLGVSNQPQHFGDGTRLSIL.

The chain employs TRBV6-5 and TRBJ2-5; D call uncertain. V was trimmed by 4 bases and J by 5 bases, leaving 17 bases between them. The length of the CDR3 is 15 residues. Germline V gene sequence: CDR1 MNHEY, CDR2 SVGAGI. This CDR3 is CASSSARGKTETQYF. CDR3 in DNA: TGTGCCAGCAGTTCCGCTAGAGGAAAAACGGAGACCCAGTACTTC.

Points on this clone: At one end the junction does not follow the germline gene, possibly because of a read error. The CDR3 DNA is TGTGCCAGCAGGGAGGGACTAGCGGGAGGCCACCACTTC. It yields the protein CASREGLAGGHHF. V usage is TRBV2 and J usage is TRBJ2-5; 15 positions agree with TRBD2. The CDR3 extends over 13 amino acids. Germline V lookup: CDR1 SNHLY, CDR2 FYNNEI.

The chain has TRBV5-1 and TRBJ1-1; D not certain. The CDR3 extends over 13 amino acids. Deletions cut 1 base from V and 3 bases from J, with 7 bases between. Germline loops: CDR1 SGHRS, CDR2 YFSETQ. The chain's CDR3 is CASSLYSYTEAFF. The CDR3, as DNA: TGCGCCAGCAGCTTGTACAGCTACACTGAAGCTTTCTTT.

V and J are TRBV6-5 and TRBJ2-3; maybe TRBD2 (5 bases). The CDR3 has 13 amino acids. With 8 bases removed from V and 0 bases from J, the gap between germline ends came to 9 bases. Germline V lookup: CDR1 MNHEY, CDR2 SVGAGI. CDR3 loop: CASFEGSTDTQYF. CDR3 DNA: TGTGCCAGCTTTGAGGGAAGCACAGATACGCAGTATTTT.

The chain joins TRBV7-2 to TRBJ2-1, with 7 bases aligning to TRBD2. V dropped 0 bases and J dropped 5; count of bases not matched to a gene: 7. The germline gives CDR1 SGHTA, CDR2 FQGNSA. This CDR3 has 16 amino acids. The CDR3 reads CASSLAFTGGHNEQFF. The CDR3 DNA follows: TGTGCCAGCAGCTTAGCCTTCACGGGGGGACACAATGAGCAGTTCTTC.

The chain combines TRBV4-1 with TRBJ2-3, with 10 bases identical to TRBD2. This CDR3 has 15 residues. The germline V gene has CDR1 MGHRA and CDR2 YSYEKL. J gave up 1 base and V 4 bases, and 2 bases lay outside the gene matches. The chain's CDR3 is CASSRLAGGTDTQYF. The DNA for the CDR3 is TGCGCCAGCAGCCGACTAGCGGGCGGCACAGATACGCAGTATTTT.

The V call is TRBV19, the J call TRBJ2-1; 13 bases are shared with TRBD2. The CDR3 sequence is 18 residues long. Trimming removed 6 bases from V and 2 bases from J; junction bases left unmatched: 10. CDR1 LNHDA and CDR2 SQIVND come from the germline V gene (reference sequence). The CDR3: CASRVVGGLAGPYNEQFF. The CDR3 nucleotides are TGTGCCAGTAGGGTCGTGGGGGGACTAGCGGGACCCTACAATGAGCAGTTCTTC.